The entry below describes one T cell receptor (beta chain). The antigen it binds to is not known. There are no base qualities to consult, and no much larger clone falls within one base. This specimen comes from a study of T cell responses to AZD1222 COVID-19 vaccine (dated by TCRdb to the early 2020s). Broadly, across the study: TCR sequencing covered more than 230 trial participants: some 210 given two doses of AZD1222 and 26 given two doses of MenACWY control vaccine. Enrollment into the trials was organized by age into subgroups of 18-55, 56-69 and 70-plus years, and those subgroups contained roughly 160, 29 and 62 TCR-sequenced participants, respectively. Study-wide conclusions, independent of this receptor: The 56-69-year group was small, and its depth increase did not reach significance, likely because of low power. Reportedly, close to half of the unique spike-specific TCRs recognized epitopes lying outside the regions that are mutated in the B.1.351 and B.1.1.7 variants. Participants were mostly white British and included more females than males, and it was suggested by the authors that clonal diversity may have been underestimated. The vaccine-associated CD4 TCRs covered the entire spike protein, and the dominant responses fell in regions 160-218 and 743-854. No day 14 peak-response samples were available, so repertoires were characterized only after the peak T cell response. Spike-specific TCR breadth and depth rose significantly after two AZD1222 doses compared with day 0 and with MenACWY recipients. Conclusions about previously exposed vaccinees were limited because only six AZD1222 recipients were SARS-CoV-2 seropositive at baseline.

V drops 3 bases and J drops 3 bases, leaving 15 bases in between. Taken from cysteine to phenylalanine, the CDR3 has 14 residues. The kept DNA is CDR3 alone, 42 bases in frame from the first base. Reading the germline V gene (reference sequence) gives CDR1 DFQATT and CDR2 SNEGSKA. The intended sense of this specimen's time point label: about 28 days (+/-7) after the second vaccine dose. AZD1222 recipients given second doses at about 4 weeks or at about 12 weeks were pooled, since spike-specific TCR depth and breadth were not found to differ between the two schedules. Samples from vaccinated people were obtained from the UK trials COV001 and COV002, which included a single-blind randomized controlled phase 2/3 trial of AZD1222 (ChAdOx1 nCoV-19) in healthy adults. For TCRbeta chain sequencing, PBMC samples from trial participants were taken at day 0 and at day 28 after the second dose. The CDR3 regions of human TCRbeta chains were subjected to immunosequencing. Concerning the study's data processing: TCRs in the repertoires were compared against a reference library of SARS-CoV-2-specific TCRs that had been generated with the MIRA antigen-specificity platform. Breadth meant the fraction of unique TCRs that were SARS-CoV-2-associated, whereas depth meant the fraction of total T cells that were SARS-CoV-2-associated. Each spike-specific TCR was assigned to its reactive spike region and to a CD4 or CD8 class using the MIRA data. Log10-transformed breadth and depth values were compared by one-way ANOVA with Sidak's multiple comparisons tests. This is the immuneACCESS table as TCRdb keeps it, with only in-frame sequences that have V and J called. A part of the clones is gone; compared with another copy, unresolved V genes explain less than half, and the rest is unexplained. V and J calls and clone size are those listed in that table; D and trimming were worked out from the DNA. The sample table records about 160,000 clones; around nine tenths of these occur just once. The top ten clonotypes cover approximately 4.5% of the sample.

The sequencing used peripheral blood, collected 28 days after the second AZD1222 dose. The TCR sequence derives from an adult who received the AZD1222 COVID-19 vaccine. This receptor chain uses TRBV20-1 and TRBJ2-7, with the D call perhaps TRBD1 or TRBD2, each one matching 5 bases. The CDR3 corresponds to CSASTRGGYYEQYF. In nucleotides, the sequence is TGCAGTGCTAGTACCCGGGGCGGCTACTACGAGCAGTACTTC.